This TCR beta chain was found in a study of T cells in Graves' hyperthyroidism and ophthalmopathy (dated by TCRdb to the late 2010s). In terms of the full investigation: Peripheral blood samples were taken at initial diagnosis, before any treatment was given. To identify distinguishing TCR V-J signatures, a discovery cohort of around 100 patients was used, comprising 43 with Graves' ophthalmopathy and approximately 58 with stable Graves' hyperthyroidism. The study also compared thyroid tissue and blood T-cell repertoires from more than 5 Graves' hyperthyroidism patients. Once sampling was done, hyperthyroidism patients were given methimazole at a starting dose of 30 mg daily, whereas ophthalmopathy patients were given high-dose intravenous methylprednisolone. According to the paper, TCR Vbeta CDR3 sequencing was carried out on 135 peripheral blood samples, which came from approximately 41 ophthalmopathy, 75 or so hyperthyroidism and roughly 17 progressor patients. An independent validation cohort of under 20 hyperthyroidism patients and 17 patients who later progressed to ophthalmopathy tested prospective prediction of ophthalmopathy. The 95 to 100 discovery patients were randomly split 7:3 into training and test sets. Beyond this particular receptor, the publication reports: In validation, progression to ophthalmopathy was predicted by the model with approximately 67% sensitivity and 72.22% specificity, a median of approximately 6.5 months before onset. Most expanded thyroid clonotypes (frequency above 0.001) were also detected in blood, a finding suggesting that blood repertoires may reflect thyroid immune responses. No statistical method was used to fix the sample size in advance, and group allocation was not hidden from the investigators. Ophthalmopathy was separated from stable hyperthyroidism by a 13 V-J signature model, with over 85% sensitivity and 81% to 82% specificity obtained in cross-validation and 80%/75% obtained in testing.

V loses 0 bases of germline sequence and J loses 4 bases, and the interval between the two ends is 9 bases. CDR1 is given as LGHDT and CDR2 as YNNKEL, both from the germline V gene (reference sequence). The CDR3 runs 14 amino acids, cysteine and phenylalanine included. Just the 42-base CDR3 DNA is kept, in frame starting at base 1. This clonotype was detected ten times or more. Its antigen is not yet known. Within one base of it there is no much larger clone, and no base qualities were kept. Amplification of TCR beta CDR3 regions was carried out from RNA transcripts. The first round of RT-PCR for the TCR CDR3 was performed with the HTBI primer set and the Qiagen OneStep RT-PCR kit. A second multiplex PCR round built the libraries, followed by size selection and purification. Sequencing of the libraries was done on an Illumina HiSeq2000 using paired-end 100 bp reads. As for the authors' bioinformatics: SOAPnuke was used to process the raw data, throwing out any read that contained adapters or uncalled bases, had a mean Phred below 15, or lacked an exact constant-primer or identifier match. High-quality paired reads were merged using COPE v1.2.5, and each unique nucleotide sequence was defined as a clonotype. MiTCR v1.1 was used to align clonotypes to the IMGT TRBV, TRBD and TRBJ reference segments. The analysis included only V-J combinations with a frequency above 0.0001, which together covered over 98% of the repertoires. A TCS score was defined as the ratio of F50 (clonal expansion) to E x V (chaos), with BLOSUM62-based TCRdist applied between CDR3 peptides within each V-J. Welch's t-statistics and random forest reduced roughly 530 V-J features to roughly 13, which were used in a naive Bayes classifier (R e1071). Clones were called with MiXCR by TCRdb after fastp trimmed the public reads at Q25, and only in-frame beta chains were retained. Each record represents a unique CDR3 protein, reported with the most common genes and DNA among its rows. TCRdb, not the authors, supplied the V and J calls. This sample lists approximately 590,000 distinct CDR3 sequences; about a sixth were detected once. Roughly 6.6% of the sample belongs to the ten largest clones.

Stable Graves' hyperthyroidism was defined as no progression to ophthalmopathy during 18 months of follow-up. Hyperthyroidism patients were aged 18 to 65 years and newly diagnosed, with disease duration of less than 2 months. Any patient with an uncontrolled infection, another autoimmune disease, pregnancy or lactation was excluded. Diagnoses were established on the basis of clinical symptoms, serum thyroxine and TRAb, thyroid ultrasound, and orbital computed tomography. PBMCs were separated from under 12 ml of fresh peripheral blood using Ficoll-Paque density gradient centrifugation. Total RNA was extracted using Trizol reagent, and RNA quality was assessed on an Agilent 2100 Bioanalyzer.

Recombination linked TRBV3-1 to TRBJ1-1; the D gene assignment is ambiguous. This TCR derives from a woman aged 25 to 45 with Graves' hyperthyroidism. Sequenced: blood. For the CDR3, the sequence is CASSQDWGATEAFF. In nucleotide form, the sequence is TGTGCCAGCAGCCAAGATTGGGGAGCCACTGAAGCTTTCTTT.